This TCR beta chain was observed in a study of CD8 T cells in Susac syndrome (dated by TCRdb to about 2019). Regarding the study in general: Of the Susac syndrome patients who were sequenced, eight or nine were in clinical remission while about six had clinically active disease. CD8+ T cell repertoire clonality was compared between about 12 healthy donors, roughly 14 Susac syndrome patients and 15 multiple sclerosis patients. The study used repertoire sequencing to test whether antigen drove CD8+ T cell activation and differentiation in Susac syndrome. At blood withdrawal, Susac syndrome patients were either therapy-naive, taking corticosteroids (in some cases with IVIg as well), or taking IVIg alone.

The study at large found these results: Susac syndrome CD8+ repertoires showed clonal expansion, highest in CD8+ TEMRA cells and greater in clinically active than remitting patients. In the total CD8+ and CD8+ TEMRA repertoires, sixteen and five Susac-specific public clones, respectively, were identified. The number of individuals in the TCR sequencing and HLA analysis was recognized as being relatively small.

Points on this clonotype: This receptor's antigen is unknown. The sample holds no much larger clone one base away, and base qualities are not on file.

RNA was extracted using the RNeasy kit, and about 0.45 to 1 ug of the RNA was reverse transcribed with random hexamers. The immunoSEQ multiplex PCR assay, which covers 54 Vbeta and 13 Jbeta segments, was used to amplify TCR beta CDR3 regions. Bias from PCR amplification was corrected by using a synthetic template baseline for primer optimization and for computational correction. In the authors' own workflow: Reads were annotated to V, D and J genes per IMGT and analyzed with immunoSEQ Analyzer, keeping only productive sequences. To calculate clonality, Shannon entropy was normalized by log2 of the number of productive unique sequences and then subtracted from one. Public and private clones were assessed among the 100 most prevalent clones of each patient and control. Clones were defined as Susac-specific if absent from the healthy and MS cohorts, from approximately 1,100 published viral clones and from other ImmuneACCESS disease sequences. The public sequencing data were trimmed at Q25 with fastp and processed into clonotypes with MiXCR by TCRdb, which kept only in-frame beta chains. Each entry is one CDR3 protein sequence, shown with its most common DNA and genes. The V and J calls come from TCRdb's annotation, not from the publication. This sample holds 85,000 to 130,000 distinct CDR3 sequences; approximately 94% were observed only once. Around 0.4% of the sample goes to the ten largest clones.

Peripheral blood CD8+ and CD4+ T cells from healthy donors, Susac syndrome patients and multiple sclerosis patients were profiled using high-throughput TCR beta sequencing. Susac syndrome patients met recently defined diagnostic criteria for definite or probable disease. Bulk CD8+ and CD4+ T cells were purified magnetically by negative isolation, whereas CD8+ TEMRA cells were enriched by FACS. Blood was collected in EDTA tubes and processed within 24 hours, with PBMCs isolated through density gradient centrifugation. PBMCs intended for TCR sequencing were cryopreserved in liquid nitrogen and thawed later in a water bath at 37 degrees C. The sorted or isolated CD4+, CD8+ and CD8+ TEMRA cells reached a purity of at least 90%. V is clipped by 3 bases and J by 3 bases, and the sequence between their germline boundaries is 17 bases long. Spanning cysteine to phenylalanine, the CDR3 consists of 16 amino acids. The kept DNA is CDR3 alone, 48 bases in frame from the first base. The germline V gene specifies SGDLS as CDR1 and YYNGEE as CDR2.

Specimen: CD8+ T cells from PBMCs. The receptor comes from a human donor with Susac syndrome. The chain employs TRBV9 and TRBJ2-3; the D call is possibly TRBD1 or TRBD2, each sharing 5 bases. The DNA sequence reads TGTGCCAGCAGCGCTTGGGACGGAAAATCTACAGATACGCAGTATTTT. It codes for CASSAWDGKSTDTQYF.